This TCR beta chain was profiled in a study of cytomegalovirus exposure and HLA in healthy donors. Study-wide findings and caveats: The authors judged a highly shared variant cluster likely a sequencing artifact.

In the PCR, 60 Vbeta and 13 Jbeta primers were used. Profiled with immunoSEQ multiplex PCR; TCRdb holds only in-frame clones, not every one. The table has under 130,000 clones, 75% seen once; the top ten hold around 1.2%. Remarks on this clone: Antigen unknown.

CDR3 length: 16 amino acids. Germline V gene sequence: CDR1 MDHEN, CDR2 SYDVKM. The junction had 9 bases not matched to a gene; V was cut back by 4 bases and J by 7 bases. This clonotype originated in a man aged 35-49 years in good health and CMV-seronegative. Sequenced material: PBMCs. V and J are TRBV28 and TRBJ1-6; 8 positions match TRBD1. The CDR3 spells CASSSPVTGANSPLHF. The DNA of the CDR3 is TGTGCCAGCAGTTCCCCAGTGACAGGGGCGAATTCACCCCTCCACTTT.